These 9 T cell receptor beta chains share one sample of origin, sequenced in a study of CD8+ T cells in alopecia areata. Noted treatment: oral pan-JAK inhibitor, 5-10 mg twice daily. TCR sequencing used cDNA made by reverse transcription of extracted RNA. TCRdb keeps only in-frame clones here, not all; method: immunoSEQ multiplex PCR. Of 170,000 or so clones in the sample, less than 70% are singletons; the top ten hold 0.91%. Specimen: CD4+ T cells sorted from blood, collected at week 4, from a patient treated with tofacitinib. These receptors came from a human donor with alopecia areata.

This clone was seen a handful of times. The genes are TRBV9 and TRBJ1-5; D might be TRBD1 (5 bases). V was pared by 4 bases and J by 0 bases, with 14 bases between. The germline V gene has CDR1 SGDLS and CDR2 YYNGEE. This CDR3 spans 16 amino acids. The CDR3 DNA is TGTGCCAGCAGCCCCGGGGGAGGATATAGCAATCAGCCCCAGCATTTT. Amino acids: CASSPGGGYSNQPQHF. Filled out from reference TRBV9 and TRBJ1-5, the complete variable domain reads DSGVTQTPKHLITATGQRVTLRCSPRSGDLSVYWYQQSLDQGLQFLIQYYNGEERAKGNILERFSAQQFPDLHSELNLSSLELGDSALYFCASSPGGGYSNQPQHFGDGTRLSIL.

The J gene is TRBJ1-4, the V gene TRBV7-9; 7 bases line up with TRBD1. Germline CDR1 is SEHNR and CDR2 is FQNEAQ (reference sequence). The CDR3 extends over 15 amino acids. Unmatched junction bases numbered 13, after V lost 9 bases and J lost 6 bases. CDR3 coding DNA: TGTGCCAGGAAACAACCAGGGGGATTTGATGAAAAACTGTTTTTT. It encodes CARKQPGGFDEKLFF.

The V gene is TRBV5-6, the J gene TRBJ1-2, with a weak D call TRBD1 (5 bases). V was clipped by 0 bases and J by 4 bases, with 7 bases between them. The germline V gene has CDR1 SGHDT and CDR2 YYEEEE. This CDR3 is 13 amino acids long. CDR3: CASSLGDGYGYTF. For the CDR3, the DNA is TGTGCCAGCAGCTTGGGGGACGGCTATGGCTACACCTTC.

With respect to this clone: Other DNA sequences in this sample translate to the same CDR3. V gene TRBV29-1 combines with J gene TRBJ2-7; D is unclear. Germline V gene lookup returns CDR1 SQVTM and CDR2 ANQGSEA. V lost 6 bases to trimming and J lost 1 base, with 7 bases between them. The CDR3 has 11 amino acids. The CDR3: CSVVGSYEQYF. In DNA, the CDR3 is TGCAGCGTAGTAGGATCCTACGAGCAGTACTTC.

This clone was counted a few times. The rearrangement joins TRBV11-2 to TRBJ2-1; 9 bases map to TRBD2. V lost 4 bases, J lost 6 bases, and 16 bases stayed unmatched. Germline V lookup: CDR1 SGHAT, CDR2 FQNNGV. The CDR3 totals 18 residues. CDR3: CASSSVLAGPDIGNEQFF. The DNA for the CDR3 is TGTGCCAGCAGCTCCGTTCTAGCGGGGCCTGACATTGGCAATGAGCAGTTCTTC.

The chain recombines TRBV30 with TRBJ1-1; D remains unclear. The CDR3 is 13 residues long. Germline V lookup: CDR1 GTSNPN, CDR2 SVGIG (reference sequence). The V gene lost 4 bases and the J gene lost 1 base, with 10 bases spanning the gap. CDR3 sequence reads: CAWIAGSNTEAFF. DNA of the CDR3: TGTGCCTGGATCGCGGGCTCGAACACTGAAGCTTTCTTT.

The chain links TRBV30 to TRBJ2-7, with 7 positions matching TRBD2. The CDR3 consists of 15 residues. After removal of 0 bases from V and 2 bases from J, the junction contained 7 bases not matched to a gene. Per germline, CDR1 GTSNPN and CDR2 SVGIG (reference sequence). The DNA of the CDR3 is TGTGCCTGGAGTGTACGGGGGGTCGGTCCCTACGAGCAGTACTTC. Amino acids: CAWSVRGVGPYEQYF.

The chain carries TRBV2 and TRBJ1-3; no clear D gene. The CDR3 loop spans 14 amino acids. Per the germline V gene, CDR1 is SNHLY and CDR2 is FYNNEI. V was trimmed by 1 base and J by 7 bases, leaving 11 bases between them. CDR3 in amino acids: CASSEGWMGNTIYF. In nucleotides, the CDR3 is TGTGCCAGCAGTGAAGGGTGGATGGGGAACACCATATATTTT.

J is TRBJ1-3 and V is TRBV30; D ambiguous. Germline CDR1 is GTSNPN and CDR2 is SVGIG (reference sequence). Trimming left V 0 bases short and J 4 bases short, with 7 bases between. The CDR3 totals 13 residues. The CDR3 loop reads CAWSVNTGNTIYF. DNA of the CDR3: TGTGCCTGGAGTGTTAACACCGGAAACACCATATATTTT. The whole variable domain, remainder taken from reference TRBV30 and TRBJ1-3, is SQTIHQWPATLVQPVGSPLSLECTVEGTSNPNLYWYRQAAGRGLQLLFYSVGIGQISSEVPQNLSASRPQDRQFILSSKKLLLSDSGFYLCAWSVNTGNTIYFGEGSWLTVV.